The 6 T cell receptor beta chains in this list originate from one sample, sequenced in a study of T cell responses to AZD1222 COVID-19 vaccine. Here immunoSEQ multiplex PCR was the method, and the copy in TCRdb shows in-frame clones only, minus some. The data contain just over 30,000 clones, 70% to 90% of them singletons. The specimen comprised peripheral blood, sampled 28 days after the second AZD1222 dose. These receptors came from an adult who received the AZD1222 COVID-19 vaccine.

This clone was observed a few times. As DNA, the CDR3 is TGTGCCAGCAGTGAACAAGGGCCCCATAGGATGAACACTGAAGCTTTCTTT. It specifies CASSEQGPHRMNTEAFF. The chain has TRBV6-1 and TRBJ1-1; D gene uncertain. V was shortened by 2 bases and J by 0 bases, with 16 bases between the two germline ends. The CDR3 loop spans 17 amino acids. The V gene's germline CDR1 is MNHNS and CDR2 SASEGT.

The chain is built from TRBV28 and TRBJ2-5, with D possibly TRBD2 on 5 matching bases. The ends were cut back, 6 bases at V and 4 bases at J, with 12 bases in the middle. Germline V gene data show CDR1 as MDHEN and CDR2 as SYDVKM. This CDR3 comprises 13 residues. This chain's CDR3 is CASRGEVPETQYF. CDR3 sequence (DNA): TGTGCCAGCAGGGGAGAAGTCCCAGAGACCCAGTACTTC.

The rearrangement joins TRBV6-2 or TRBV6-3 to TRBJ2-3; D may be TRBD2 (6 bases). V was clipped by 2 bases and J by 3 bases, with 12 bases between them. This CDR3 has 15 amino acids. Germline V gene lookup returns CDR1 MNHEY and CDR2 SVGEGT. Here the CDR3 DNA reads TGTGCCAGCAGTTACGGGAGCGGGTCTACAGATACGCAGTATTTT. Residues: CASSYGSGSTDTQYF.

V and J are TRBV6-6 and TRBJ2-3; a weak D match, TRBD2 (5 bases). In germline, CDR1 is MNHNY, CDR2 SVGAGI (reference sequence). CDR3 length: 13 residues. The V end was cut by 6 bases, the J end by 1 base, with 8 bases between. The CDR3 reads CASSWGGTDTQYF. The CDR3 bases are TGTGCCAGCAGCTGGGGAGGCACAGATACGCAGTATTTT.

The chain uses TRBV19 and TRBJ2-3; D call uncertain. This CDR3 has 10 residues. Germline CDR1 and CDR2: LNHDA and SQIVND (reference sequence). V lost 10 bases and J lost 7, with 9 bases in between. This CDR3 reads CATGRNTQYF. The CDR3 DNA reads as TGTGCCACAGGACGGAATACGCAGTATTTT.

This clone is a singleton in its sample. As DNA, the CDR3 is TGTGCCACCAGGGGTTCTGCAGGGGATTTTTCACCCCTCCACTTT. Translating it yields CATRGSAGDFSPLHF. The J gene is TRBJ1-6, the V gene TRBV15, with TRBD1 as a possible D gene (6 bases). Trimming stripped 6 bases from V and 9 bases from J, with 18 bases between. Germline assignment: CDR1 LNHNV and CDR2 YYDKDF (reference sequence). The CDR3 is 15 amino acids.